Sequencing of this T cell receptor (beta chain) was carried out in a study of blood T cell repertoires in COVID-19 (dated by TCRdb to the early 2020s). Regarding the research as a whole: The collaborator samples originated in the United States, Italy and Spain and spanned the acute and convalescent phases of COVID-19. The prospective study material was composed of cDNA or gDNA derived from T cells, B-cell-depleted T cells, or PBMCs. The dataset comprised deeply sampled blood TCRbeta repertoires from subjects exposed to, actively infected with, or recovered from COVID-19. The repertoires were released in a freely available public database meant as a resource for research on the immune response to SARS-CoV-2. Samples were obtained from the ongoing ImmuneRACE study (first 160 participants) and from over a thousand subjects provided by 6 global collaborators. Nearly every sample came with metadata listing a de-identified subject ID, COVID-19 status, age in years and sex. Where HLA class I and class II types were available, the types were taken from metadata supplied by the sample provider, not from assay-based typing. Study-level results and caveats: How much clinical and demographic metadata was included differed by source and by participant, and the metadata was provided uncurated.

Each collaborating institution followed its own protocols to collect whole blood in K2EDTA tubes. For TCRbeta analysis, collaborators shipped samples as frozen whole blood, isolated PBMCs, or DNA extracted from either of those sample types. V is pared back by 1 base and J by 5 bases, with 11 bases lying between the germline termini. The germline V gene gives CDR1 as SGHTA and CDR2 as FQGTGA. Taken from cysteine to phenylalanine, the CDR3 has 14 residues. Kept here is only the CDR3 DNA, which spans 42 bases and is read in frame from base 1. Worth noting for this clone: Its antigen is still unknown. No base quality values were provided; no much bigger clone lies one nucleotide off.

TCRbeta CDR3 regions were amplified from genomic DNA by means of the immunoSEQ Assay, a bias-controlled multiplex PCR. The original pipeline was this. Nucleated cell counts per sample were estimated from amplification of reference gene primers within the assay. To quantify the absolute abundance of each unique TCRbeta CDR3 rearrangement, sequence reads were collapsed and filtered. For each sample, productive Simpson clonality was calculated as the square root of Simpson's diversity index across productive rearrangements. TCRdb took this table from immuneACCESS and kept in-frame rearrangements with V and J called. Such tables lack part of the clones; where checked against another copy, unresolved V genes explain under half of the gap, and the rest is unexplained. That table gives V, J and clone size, and the DNA gave D and trimming. Counted in this sample were approximately 89,000 clones; 70% to 90% of them appeared once. The ten top clones hold about 4.2% of the sample.

The TCR was taken from a man between 65 and 79 years old with acute or convalescent COVID-19. Sample: peripheral blood. The rearrangement combines TRBV7-3 with TRBJ1-2, with the D gene not clear enough to name. CDR3 protein: CASSLNAGLYGYTF. The bases are TGTGCCAGCAGCTTAAACGCCGGACTATATGGCTACACCTTC.